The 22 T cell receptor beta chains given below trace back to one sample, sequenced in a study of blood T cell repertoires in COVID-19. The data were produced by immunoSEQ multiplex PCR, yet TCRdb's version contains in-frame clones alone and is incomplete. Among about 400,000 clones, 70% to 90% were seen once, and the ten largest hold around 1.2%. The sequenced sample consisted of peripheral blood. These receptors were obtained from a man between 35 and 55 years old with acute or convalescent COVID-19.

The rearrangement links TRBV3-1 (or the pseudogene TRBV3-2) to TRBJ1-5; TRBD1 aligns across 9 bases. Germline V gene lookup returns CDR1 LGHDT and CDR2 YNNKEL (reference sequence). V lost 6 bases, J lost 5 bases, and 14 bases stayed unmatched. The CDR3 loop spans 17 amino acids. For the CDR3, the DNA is TGTGCCAGCAGTCAGAACCCCGGGACAGGGAGCCATCAGCCCCAGCATTTT. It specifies CASSQNPGTGSHQPQHF.

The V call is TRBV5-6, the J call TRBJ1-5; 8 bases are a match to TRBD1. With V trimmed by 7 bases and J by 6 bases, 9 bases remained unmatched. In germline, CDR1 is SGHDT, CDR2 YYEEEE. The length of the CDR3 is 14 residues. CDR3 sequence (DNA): TGTGCCAGCGCTCTACAGGGGGTTAGTCAGCCCCAGCATTTT. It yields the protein CASALQGVSQPQHF.

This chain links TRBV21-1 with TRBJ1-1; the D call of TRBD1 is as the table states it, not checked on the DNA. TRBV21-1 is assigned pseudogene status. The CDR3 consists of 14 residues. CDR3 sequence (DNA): TGTGCCAGCCGCAAAACTGGGGCGAGGACTGAAGCTTTCTTT. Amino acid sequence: CASRKTGARTEAFF.

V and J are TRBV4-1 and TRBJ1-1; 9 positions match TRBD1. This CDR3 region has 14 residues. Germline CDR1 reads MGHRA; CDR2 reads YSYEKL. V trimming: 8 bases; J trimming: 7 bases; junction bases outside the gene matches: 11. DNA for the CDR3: TGCGCCAGCTCCCCTCGGGGGACAGGGATTGAAGCTTTCTTT. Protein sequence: CASSPRGTGIEAFF.

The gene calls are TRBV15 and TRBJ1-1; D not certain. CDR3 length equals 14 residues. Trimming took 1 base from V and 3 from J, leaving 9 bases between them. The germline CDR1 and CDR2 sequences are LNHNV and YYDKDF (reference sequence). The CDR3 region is CATSRGGADTEAFF. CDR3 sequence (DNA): TGTGCCACCAGCAGAGGGGGAGCGGACACTGAAGCTTTCTTT.

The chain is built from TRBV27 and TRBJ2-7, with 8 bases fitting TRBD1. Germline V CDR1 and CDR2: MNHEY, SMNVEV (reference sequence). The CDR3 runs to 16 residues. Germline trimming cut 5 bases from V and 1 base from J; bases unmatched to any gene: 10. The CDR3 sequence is CASSPQQGVSSYEQYF. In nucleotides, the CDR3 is TGTGCCAGCAGTCCCCAACAGGGGGTCAGTTCCTACGAGCAGTACTTC.

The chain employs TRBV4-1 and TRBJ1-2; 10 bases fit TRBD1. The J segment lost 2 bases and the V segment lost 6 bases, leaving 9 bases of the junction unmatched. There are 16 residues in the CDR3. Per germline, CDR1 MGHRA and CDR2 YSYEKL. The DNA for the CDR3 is TGCGCCAGCAGACGTCTGACAGGGGGCTCCAACTATGGCTACACCTTC. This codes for CASRRLTGGSNYGYTF.

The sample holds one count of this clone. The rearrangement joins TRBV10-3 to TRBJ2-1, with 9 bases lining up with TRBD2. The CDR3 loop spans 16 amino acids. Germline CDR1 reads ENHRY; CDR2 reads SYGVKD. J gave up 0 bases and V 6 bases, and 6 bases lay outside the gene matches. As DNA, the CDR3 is TGTGCCATCAGGAATAGCGGGGGATTCTCCTACAATGAGCAGTTCTTC. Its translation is CAIRNSGGFSYNEQFF.

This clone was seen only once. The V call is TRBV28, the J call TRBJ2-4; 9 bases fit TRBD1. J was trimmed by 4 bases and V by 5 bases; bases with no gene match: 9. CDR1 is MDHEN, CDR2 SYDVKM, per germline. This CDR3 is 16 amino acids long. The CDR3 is CASSPPGQGKKNIQYF. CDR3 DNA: TGTGCCAGCAGTCCCCCGGGACAGGGTAAGAAAAACATTCAGTACTTC.

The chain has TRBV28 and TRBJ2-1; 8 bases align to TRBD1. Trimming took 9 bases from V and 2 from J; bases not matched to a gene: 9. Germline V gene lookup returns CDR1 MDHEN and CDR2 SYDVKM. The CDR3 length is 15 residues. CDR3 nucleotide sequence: TGTGCCAGTGTGACCCCGGGACAGGCCTACAATGAGCAGTTCTTC. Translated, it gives CASVTPGQAYNEQFF.

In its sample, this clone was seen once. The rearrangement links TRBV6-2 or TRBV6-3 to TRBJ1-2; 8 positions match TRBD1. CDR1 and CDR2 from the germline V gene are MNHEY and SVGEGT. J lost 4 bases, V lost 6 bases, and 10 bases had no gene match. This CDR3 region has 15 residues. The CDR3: CASSRTGKSGYGYTF. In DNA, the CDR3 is TGTGCCAGCAGCCGGACAGGGAAAAGCGGCTATGGCTACACCTTC.

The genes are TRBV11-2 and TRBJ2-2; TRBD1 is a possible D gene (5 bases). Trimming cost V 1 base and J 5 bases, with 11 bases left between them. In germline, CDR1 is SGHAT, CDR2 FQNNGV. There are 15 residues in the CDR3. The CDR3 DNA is TGTGCCAGCAGCTTAGGCCCAGGGCGGACCGGGGAGCTGTTTTTT. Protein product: CASSLGPGRTGELFF.

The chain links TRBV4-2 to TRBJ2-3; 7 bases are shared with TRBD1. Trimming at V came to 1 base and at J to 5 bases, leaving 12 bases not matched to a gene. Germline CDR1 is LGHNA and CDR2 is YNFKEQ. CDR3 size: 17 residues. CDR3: CASSQGERGLVEDTQYF. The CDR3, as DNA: TGTGCCAGCAGCCAAGGCGAAAGGGGGCTTGTTGAAGATACGCAGTATTTT.

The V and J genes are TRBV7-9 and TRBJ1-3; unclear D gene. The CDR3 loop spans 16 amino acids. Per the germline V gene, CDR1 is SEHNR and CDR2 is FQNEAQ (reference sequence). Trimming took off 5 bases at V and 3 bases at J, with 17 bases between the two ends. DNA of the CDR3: TGTGCCAGCAGCCAAGGCGGGAGAGCCCTTGGAAACACCATATATTTT. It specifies CASSQGGRALGNTIYF.

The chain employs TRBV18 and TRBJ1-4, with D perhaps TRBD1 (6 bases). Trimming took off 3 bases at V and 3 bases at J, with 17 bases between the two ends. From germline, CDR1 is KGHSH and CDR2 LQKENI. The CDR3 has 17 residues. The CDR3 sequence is CASSPFGQGLPNEKLFF. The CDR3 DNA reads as TGTGCCAGCTCACCGTTTGGGCAGGGGCTTCCTAATGAAAAACTGTTTTTT.

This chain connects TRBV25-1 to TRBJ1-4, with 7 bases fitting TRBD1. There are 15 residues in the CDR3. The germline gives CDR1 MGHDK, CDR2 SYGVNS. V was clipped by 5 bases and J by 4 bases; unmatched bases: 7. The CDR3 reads CASSFPGQLNEKLFF. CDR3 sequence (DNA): TGTGCCAGCAGTTTTCCGGGACAGCTTAATGAAAAACTGTTTTTT.

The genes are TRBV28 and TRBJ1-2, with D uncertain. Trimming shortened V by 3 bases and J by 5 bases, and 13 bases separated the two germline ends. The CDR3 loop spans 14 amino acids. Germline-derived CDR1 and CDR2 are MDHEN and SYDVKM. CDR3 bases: TGTGCCAGCAGTTTCAGGTCGGCCATTTATGGCTACACCTTC. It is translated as CASSFRSAIYGYTF.

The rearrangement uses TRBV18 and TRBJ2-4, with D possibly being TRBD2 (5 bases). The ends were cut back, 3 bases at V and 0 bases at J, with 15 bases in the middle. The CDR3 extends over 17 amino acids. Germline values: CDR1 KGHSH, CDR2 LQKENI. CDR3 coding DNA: TGTGCCAGCTCACCCCAGAGCGGTGCGGTAGCCAAAAACATTCAGTACTTC. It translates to CASSPQSGAVAKNIQYF.

As DNA, the CDR3 is TGTGCCAGCAGCCCGCCCGGGGACTATTCACCCCTCCACTTT. Its translation: CASSPPGDYSPLHF. The chain joins TRBV11-1 to TRBJ1-6; weak D call: TRBD1 (5 bases). The germline CDR1 and CDR2 sequences are SGHAT and FQDESV (reference sequence). The V end was cut by 5 bases, the J end by 8 bases, with 13 bases between. The CDR3 has 14 residues.

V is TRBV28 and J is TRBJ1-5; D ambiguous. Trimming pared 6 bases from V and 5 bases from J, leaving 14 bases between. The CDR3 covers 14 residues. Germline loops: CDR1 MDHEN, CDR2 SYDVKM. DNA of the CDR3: TGTGCCAGCAGGGCCGAGGCAGTTCATCAGCCCCAGCATTTT. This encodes CASRAEAVHQPQHF. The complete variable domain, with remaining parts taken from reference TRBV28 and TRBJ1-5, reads DVKVTQSSRYLVKRTGEKVFLECVQDMDHENMFWYRQDPGLGLRLIYFSYDVKMKEKGDIPEGYSVSREKKERFSLILESASTNQTSMYLCASRAEAVHQPQHFGDGTRLSIL.

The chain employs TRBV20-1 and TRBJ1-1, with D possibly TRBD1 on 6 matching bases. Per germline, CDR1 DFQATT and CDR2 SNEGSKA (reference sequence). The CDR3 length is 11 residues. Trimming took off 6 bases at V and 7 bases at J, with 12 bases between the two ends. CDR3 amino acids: CSARTVGEAFF. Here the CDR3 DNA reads TGCAGTGCCAGGACAGTTGGTGAAGCTTTCTTT.

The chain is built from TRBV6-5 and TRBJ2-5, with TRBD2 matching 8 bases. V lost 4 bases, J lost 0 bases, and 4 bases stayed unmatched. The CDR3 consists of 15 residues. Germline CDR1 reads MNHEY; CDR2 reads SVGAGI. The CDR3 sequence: CASSLTGGHQETQYF. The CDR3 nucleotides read TGTGCCAGCAGTTTGACGGGAGGGCACCAAGAGACCCAGTACTTC.